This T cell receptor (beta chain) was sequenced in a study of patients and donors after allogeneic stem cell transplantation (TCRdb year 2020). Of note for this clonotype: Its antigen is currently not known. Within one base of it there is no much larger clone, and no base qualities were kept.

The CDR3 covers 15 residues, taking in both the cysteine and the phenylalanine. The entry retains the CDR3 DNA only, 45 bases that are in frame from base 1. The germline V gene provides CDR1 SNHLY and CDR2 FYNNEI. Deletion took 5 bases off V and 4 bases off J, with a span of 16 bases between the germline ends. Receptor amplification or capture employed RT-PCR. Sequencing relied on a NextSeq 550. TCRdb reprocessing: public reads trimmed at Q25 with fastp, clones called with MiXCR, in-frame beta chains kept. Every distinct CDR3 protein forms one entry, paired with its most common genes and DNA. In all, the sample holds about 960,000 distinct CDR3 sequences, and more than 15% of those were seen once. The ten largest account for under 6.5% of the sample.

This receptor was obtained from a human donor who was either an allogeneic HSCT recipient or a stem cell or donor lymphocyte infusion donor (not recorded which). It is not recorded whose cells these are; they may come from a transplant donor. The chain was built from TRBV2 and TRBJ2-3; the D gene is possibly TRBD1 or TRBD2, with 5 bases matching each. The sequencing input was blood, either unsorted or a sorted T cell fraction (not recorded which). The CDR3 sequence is CASSKRGLGPDTQYF. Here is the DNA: TGTGCCAGCAGTAAGAGGGGTCTAGGGCCAGATACGCAGTATTTT.